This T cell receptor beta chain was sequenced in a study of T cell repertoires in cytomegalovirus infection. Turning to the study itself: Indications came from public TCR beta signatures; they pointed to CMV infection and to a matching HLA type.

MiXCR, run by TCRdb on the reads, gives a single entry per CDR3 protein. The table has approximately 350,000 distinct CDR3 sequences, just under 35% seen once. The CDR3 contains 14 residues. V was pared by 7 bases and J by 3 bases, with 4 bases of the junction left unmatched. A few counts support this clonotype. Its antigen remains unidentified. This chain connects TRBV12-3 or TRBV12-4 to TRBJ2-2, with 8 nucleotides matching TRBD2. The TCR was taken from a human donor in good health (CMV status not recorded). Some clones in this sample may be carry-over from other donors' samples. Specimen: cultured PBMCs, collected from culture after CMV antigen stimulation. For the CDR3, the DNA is TGTGCCAGCAACATAGCGGGGTACACCGGGGAGCTGTTTTTT. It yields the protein CASNIAGYTGELFF.